This T cell receptor beta chain was sequenced in a study of graft-versus-host responses after intestinal transplantation. On the study more broadly: For around three years after anti-thymocyte globulin induction, all recipients took tacrolimus and steroids.

About this clone: The antigen remains undetermined.

CDR1 and CDR2 from the germline V gene are ENHRY and SYGVKD. The V gene end was trimmed by 8 bases and the J gene end by 1 base; junction bases not matched to a gene: 9. This CDR3 has 15 amino acids. Clones were sequenced by immunoSEQ multiplex PCR, and TCRdb holds only the in-frame ones, with some missing. The sample yields about 110,000 clones, 90% to 95% seen once. Study-wide findings and caveats: Allograft clonal ratios (graft-versus-host to host-versus-graft) were high in patients who had graft-donor T cell macrochimerism. GvH clones appeared in recipient marrow, some first in ileum or blood.

The chain links TRBV10-3 to TRBJ2-3; 7 bases match TRBD2. This receptor was identified in a human donor who was the organ donor for an intestinal transplant. The sample here was unstimulated CD8+ T cells sorted from spleen or lymph node cells, taken before transplant. CDR3 coding DNA: TGTGCCATCCGGTACGCGGGAGTGGGCACAGATACGCAGTATTTT. This codes for CAIRYAGVGTDTQYF.